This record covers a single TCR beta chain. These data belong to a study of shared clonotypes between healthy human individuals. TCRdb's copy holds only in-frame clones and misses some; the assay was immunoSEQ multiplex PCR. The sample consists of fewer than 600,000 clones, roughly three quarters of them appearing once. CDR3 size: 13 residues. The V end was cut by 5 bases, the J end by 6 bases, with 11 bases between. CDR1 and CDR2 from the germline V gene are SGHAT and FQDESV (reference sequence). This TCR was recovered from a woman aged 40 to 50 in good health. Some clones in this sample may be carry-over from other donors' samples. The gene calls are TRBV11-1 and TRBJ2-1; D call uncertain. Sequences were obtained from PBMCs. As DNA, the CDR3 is TGTGCCAGCAGCCCCAGACTTAGCAATGAGCAGTTCTTC. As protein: CASSPRLSNEQFF.